A selection of T cell receptor beta chains follows, all from one sample in a study of blood T cell repertoires in COVID-19. Assay: immunoSEQ multiplex PCR; the TCRdb copy retains only in-frame clones and omits some. The sample shows roughly 460,000 clones, 80% to 90% of them seen only once. Sequencing was done on a sample of peripheral blood. The receptors shown here come from a man aged 18 to 29 with COVID-19, enrolled during active disease. CDR3s include the opening cysteine and the closing phenylalanine or tryptophan. Fields, in order: D gene, J gene, clone size, V gene, CDR3 protein, CDR3 DNA. The D gene is left open where the match is weak. Size is stated for part of the rows, as once, few or many counts, or as a class when the clone is expanded.

TRBD2	TRBJ2-2	-	TRBV30	CAWSVGTSDTGELFF	TGTGCCTGGAGTGTAGGGACTAGCGACACCGGGGAGCTGTTTTTT
-	TRBJ2-1	-	TRBV12-3/TRBV12-4	CASSTPPAEQFF	TGTGCCAGCAGCACCCCACCAGCGGAGCAGTTCTTC
-	TRBJ2-7	-	TRBV6-5	CASSGSNRHEQYF	TGTGCCAGCTCGGGATCCAACCGGCACGAGCAGTACTTC
-	TRBJ2-7	-	TRBV15	CATSLEVGSPYEQYF	TGTGCCACCAGTCTTGAGGTGGGTTCACCCTACGAGCAGTACTTC
-	TRBJ2-7	-	TRBV2	CASSGGYEQYF	TGTGCCAGCAGTGGAGGTTACGAGCAGTACTTC
TRBD2	TRBJ2-2	once	TRBV4-2	CASSRSGGQNTGELFF	TGTGCCAGCAGCCGTAGCGGGGGTCAAAACACCGGGGAGCTGTTTTTT
TRBD2	TRBJ2-1	-	TRBV7-8	CASSSRSLLAGSPNEQFF	TGTGCCAGCAGCTCCCGATCCCTCCTAGCGGGGAGCCCCAATGAGCAGTTCTTC
-	TRBJ2-2	-	TRBV4-1	CASSLQGGTGELFF	TGCGCCAGCAGCCTGCAGGGGGGCACCGGGGAGCTGTTTTTT
-	TRBJ1-1	-	TRBV25-1	CASSVQPNTEAFF	TGTGCCAGCAGTGTACAGCCGAACACTGAAGCTTTCTTT
TRBD2	TRBJ2-7	-	TRBV5-4	CASSPASGRAQYEQYF	TGTGCCAGCAGCCCCGCTAGCGGGAGGGCACAATACGAGCAGTACTTC
-	TRBJ2-1	-	TRBV11-3	CASSSPLGGGPAGQFF	TGTGCCAGCAGCTCCCCGCTAGGGGGAGGGCCCGCCGGCCAGTTCTTC
-	TRBJ1-1	-	TRBV4-1	CASSQDWWRVSEAFF	TGCGCCAGCAGCCAAGATTGGTGGAGGGTCTCTGAAGCTTTCTTT
-	TRBJ1-3	-	TRBV5-4	CASSPRGSGNTIYF	TGTGCCAGCAGCCCTCGGGGCTCTGGAAACACCATATATTTT
TRBD2	TRBJ2-5	-	TRBV24-1	CATSEPSGRGETQYF	TGTGCCACCAGTGAACCTAGCGGGAGGGGGGAGACCCAGTACTTC
-	TRBJ1-2	-	TRBV27	CASSLSPRGNGYTF	TGTGCCAGCAGTTTATCTCCACGAGGAAATGGCTACACCTTC
-	TRBJ2-3	-	TRBV5-1	CASSLGGTLRPDTQYF	TGCGCCAGCAGCTTGGGAGGTACATTAAGGCCAGATACGCAGTATTTT